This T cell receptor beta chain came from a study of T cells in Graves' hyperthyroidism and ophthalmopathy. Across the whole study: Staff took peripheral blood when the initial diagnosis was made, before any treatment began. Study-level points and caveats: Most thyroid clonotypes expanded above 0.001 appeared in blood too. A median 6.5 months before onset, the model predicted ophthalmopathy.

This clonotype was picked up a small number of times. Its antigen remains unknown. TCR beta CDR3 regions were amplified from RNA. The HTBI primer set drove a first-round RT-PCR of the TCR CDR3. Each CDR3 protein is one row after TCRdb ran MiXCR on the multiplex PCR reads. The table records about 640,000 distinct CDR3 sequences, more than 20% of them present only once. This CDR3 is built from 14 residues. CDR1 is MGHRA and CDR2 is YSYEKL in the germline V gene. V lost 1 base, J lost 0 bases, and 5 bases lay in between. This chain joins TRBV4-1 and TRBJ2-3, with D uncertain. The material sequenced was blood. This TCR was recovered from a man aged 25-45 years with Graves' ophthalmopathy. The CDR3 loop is CASSQVGSTDTQYF. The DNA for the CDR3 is TGCGCCAGCAGCCAAGTTGGAAGCACAGATACGCAGTATTTT.